This T cell receptor beta chain was captured in a study of blood T cell repertoires in COVID-19. Study-level information: PBMCs, B-cell-depleted T cells, or T cells provided the cDNA or gDNA that made up the material.

Clones were sequenced by immunoSEQ multiplex PCR, and TCRdb holds only the in-frame ones, with some missing. Here the sample spans 160,000 or so clones, 80% being singletons. This clone was recorded once. Across about two dozen US areas, participants ranged in age from about 18 to 90 years. Assignments of participants to cohorts depended upon their own reported clinical history. The recovered donors of Cohort 3 showed two negative PCRs, clearance, or symptom resolution. CDR3 length: 15 amino acids. Germline assignment: CDR1 SEHNR and CDR2 FQNEAQ (reference sequence). V lost 9 bases to trimming and J lost 0 bases; unmatched junction nucleotides: 9.

The material sequenced was PBMCs or T cells enriched from blood (not recorded which). This chain joins TRBV7-9 and TRBJ2-3; the match to TRBD2 covers 7 bases. The clonotype originates from a man aged 40-50 years who had recovered from COVID-19. The CDR3: CASTRAGLSTDTQYF. For the CDR3, the DNA is TGTGCCAGTACGAGAGCGGGGCTAAGCACAGATACGCAGTATTTT.